This paragraph reports one T cell receptor beta chain. This specimen belongs to a study of T cell responses to AZD1222 COVID-19 vaccine. From germline, CDR1 is MNHEY and CDR2 SMNVEV (reference sequence). This CDR3 comprises 16 residues. The ends were cut back, 5 bases at V and 0 bases at J, with 13 bases in the middle. Clones were sequenced by immunoSEQ multiplex PCR, and TCRdb holds only the in-frame ones, with some missing. This table has 120,000 to 150,000 clones, approximately 90% appearing once. This receptor was obtained from an adult in good health. The chain is built from TRBV27 and TRBJ2-2; no firm D call. The sample here was peripheral blood, taken on day 0 of MenACWY control vaccination. The CDR3 is CASSPHGQTNTGELFF. The DNA of the CDR3 is TGTGCCAGCAGTCCCCATGGGCAGACGAACACCGGGGAGCTGTTTTTT.